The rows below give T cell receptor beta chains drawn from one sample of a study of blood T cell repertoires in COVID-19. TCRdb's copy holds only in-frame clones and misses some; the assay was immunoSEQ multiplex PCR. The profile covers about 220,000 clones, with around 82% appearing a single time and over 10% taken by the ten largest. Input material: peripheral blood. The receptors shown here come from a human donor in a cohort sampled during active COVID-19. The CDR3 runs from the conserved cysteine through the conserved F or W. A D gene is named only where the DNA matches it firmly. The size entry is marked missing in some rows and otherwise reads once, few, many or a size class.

CDR3aa: CAISGNSGGGHDTQYF
CDR3nt: TGTGCCATCAGTGGAAATTCAGGCGGGGGGCATGATACGCAGTATTTT
abundance: NA
v_gene: TRBV10-3
j_gene: TRBJ2-3
d_gene: TRBD2

CDR3aa: CASSPRVAGEQFF
CDR3nt: TGTGCCAGCTCACCCCGGGTAGCGGGCGAGCAGTTCTTC
abundance: NA
v_gene: TRBV18
j_gene: TRBJ2-1
d_gene: TRBD2

CDR3aa: CASSSPGLAGGGNEQFF
CDR3nt: TGTGCCAGCAGTTCCCCGGGACTAGCGGGAGGAGGCAATGAGCAGTTCTTC
abundance: NA
v_gene: TRBV28
j_gene: TRBJ2-1
d_gene: TRBD2

CDR3aa: CATSSGYGYTF
CDR3nt: TGTGCCACCAGCTCAGGGTATGGCTACACCTTC
abundance: NA
v_gene: TRBV24-1
j_gene: TRBJ1-2
d_gene: NA

CDR3aa: CASSDSGDSYSNQPQHF
CDR3nt: TGTGCCAGTAGCGACTCCGGGGACTCATATAGCAATCAGCCCCAGCATTTT
abundance: NA
v_gene: TRBV19
j_gene: TRBJ1-5
d_gene: NA

CDR3aa: CASSEDSERGTYNSPLHF
CDR3nt: TGTGCCAGCAGTGAAGATTCCGAGCGGGGGACCTATAATTCACCCCTCCACTTT
abundance: NA
v_gene: TRBV14
j_gene: TRBJ1-6
d_gene: NA

CDR3aa: CASSQLPPGLAGGSQYF
CDR3nt: TGTGCCAGCAGCCAACTACCGCCGGGACTAGCGGGGGGCTCGCAGTATTTT
abundance: NA
v_gene: TRBV3-1/TRBV3-2
j_gene: TRBJ2-3
d_gene: TRBD2

CDR3aa: CASSLATGYWETQYF
CDR3nt: TGTGCCAGCAGCTTAGCCACAGGTTACTGGGAGACCCAGTACTTC
abundance: NA
v_gene: TRBV7-9
j_gene: TRBJ2-5
d_gene: NA

CDR3aa: CASLAGGSGGEQFF
CDR3nt: TGTGCCAGCCTCGCCGGGGGGAGCGGGGGTGAGCAGTTCTTC
abundance: NA
v_gene: TRBV27
j_gene: TRBJ2-1
d_gene: TRBD2

CDR3aa: CASSFGGKQFF
CDR3nt: TGCGCCAGCAGCTTCGGCGGGAAGCAGTTCTTC
abundance: NA
v_gene: TRBV5-1
j_gene: TRBJ2-1
d_gene: NA

CDR3aa: CASSSITGPQETQYF
CDR3nt: TGTGCCAGCAGTTCCATAACAGGGCCCCAAGAGACCCAGTACTTC
abundance: NA
v_gene: TRBV2
j_gene: TRBJ2-5
d_gene: NA

CDR3aa: CAISDTVAGGNSPLHF
CDR3nt: TGTGCCATCAGTGATACGGTCGCGGGAGGAAATTCACCCCTCCACTTT
abundance: NA
v_gene: TRBV10-3
j_gene: TRBJ1-6
d_gene: NA

CDR3aa: CATSEAGEPGNTIYF
CDR3nt: TGTGCCACCAGTGAGGCGGGCGAGCCCGGAAACACCATATATTTT
abundance: NA
v_gene: TRBV24-1
j_gene: TRBJ1-3
d_gene: NA

CDR3aa: CAISESWSGRFGTGELFF
CDR3nt: TGTGCCATCAGTGAGTCGTGGAGCGGGAGGTTCGGCACCGGGGAGCTGTTTTTT
abundance: NA
v_gene: TRBV10-3
j_gene: TRBJ2-2
d_gene: TRBD2

CDR3aa: CASSLQAGYTF
CDR3nt: TGTGCCAGCAGTTTGCAGGCTGGCTACACCTTC
abundance: NA
v_gene: TRBV12-3/TRBV12-4
j_gene: TRBJ1-2
d_gene: NA

CDR3aa: CASSTGRGTDTQYF
CDR3nt: TGTGCCAGCAGCACTGGCAGGGGTACAGATACGCAGTATTTT
abundance: NA
v_gene: TRBV5-4
j_gene: TRBJ2-3
d_gene: NA

CDR3aa: CACGTNTEAFF
CDR3nt: TGTGCCTGCGGGACTAACACTGAAGCTTTCTTT
abundance: few
v_gene: TRBV6-5
j_gene: TRBJ1-1
d_gene: NA

CDR3aa: CASSLVQPYNSPLHF
CDR3nt: TGTGCCAGCAGCTTAGTACAGCCCTATAATTCACCCCTCCACTTT
abundance: NA
v_gene: TRBV7-8
j_gene: TRBJ1-6
d_gene: NA

CDR3aa: CASSSLAGGTPGQYF
CDR3nt: TGCGCCAGCAGCTCCTTAGCGGGAGGAACCCCAGGGCAGTACTTC
abundance: many
v_gene: TRBV5-1
j_gene: TRBJ2-7
d_gene: TRBD2

CDR3aa: CASSRQGQETQYF
CDR3nt: TGTGCCAGCTCACGACAGGGCCAAGAGACCCAGTACTTC
abundance: few
v_gene: TRBV18
j_gene: TRBJ2-5
d_gene: TRBD1

CDR3aa: CASREAGSVGDTQYF
CDR3nt: TGTGCCAGCAGGGAAGCGGGATCCGTTGGAGATACGCAGTATTTT
abundance: NA
v_gene: TRBV5-4
j_gene: TRBJ2-3
d_gene: TRBD2